Sequencing of this T cell receptor beta chain was carried out in a study of shared clonotypes between healthy human individuals. Study background: Each donor had three CD4 naive, three CD4 memory, two CD8 naive and one CD8 memory plate. Study observations and caveats: Relative to their counterparts shared across all four donors, non-shared clonotypes exhibited diminished generation probabilities. Clonotype sharing among donors was thought likely to change with sequencing depth.

This clone came up once. Antigen unknown. Sequenced by immunoSEQ multiplex PCR; TCRdb stores in-frame clones only, minus some. The table records about 2.2 million clones, approximately 94% of them present only once. The CDR3 loop spans 15 amino acids. Germline CDR1 reads MNHEY; CDR2 reads SMNVEV (reference sequence). Trimming removed 2 bases from V and 5 bases from J, with 12 bases in between. CD45RO-negative CD8 cells positively selected for CCR7 made up the naive population, which excluded terminally differentiated effector memory CD45RA+ cells. The sequence came from a young man in good health. Some clones in this sample may be carry-over from other donors' samples. Material for sequencing was naive CD8+ T cells from PBMCs. V is TRBV27 and J is TRBJ2-2, with D tentatively TRBD2 (6 bases). Here the CDR3 reads CASSLRVSGTGELFF. CDR3 DNA sequence: TGTGCCAGCAGTTTACGCGTTAGCGGTACCGGGGAGCTGTTTTTT.